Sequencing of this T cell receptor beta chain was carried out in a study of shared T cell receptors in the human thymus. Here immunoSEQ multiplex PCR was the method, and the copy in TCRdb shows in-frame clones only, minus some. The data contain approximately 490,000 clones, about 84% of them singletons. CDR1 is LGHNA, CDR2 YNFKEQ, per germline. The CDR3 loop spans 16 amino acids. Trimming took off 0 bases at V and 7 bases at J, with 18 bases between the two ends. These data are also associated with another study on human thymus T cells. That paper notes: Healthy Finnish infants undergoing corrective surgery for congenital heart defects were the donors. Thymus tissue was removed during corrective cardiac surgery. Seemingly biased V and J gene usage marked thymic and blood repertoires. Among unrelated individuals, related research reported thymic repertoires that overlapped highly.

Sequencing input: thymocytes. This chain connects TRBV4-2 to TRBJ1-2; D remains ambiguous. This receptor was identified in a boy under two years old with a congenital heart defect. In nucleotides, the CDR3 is TGTGCCAGCAGCCAAGAGGTCGACCCGCTGGGCTCTGGCTACACCTTC. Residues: CASSQEVDPLGSGYTF.